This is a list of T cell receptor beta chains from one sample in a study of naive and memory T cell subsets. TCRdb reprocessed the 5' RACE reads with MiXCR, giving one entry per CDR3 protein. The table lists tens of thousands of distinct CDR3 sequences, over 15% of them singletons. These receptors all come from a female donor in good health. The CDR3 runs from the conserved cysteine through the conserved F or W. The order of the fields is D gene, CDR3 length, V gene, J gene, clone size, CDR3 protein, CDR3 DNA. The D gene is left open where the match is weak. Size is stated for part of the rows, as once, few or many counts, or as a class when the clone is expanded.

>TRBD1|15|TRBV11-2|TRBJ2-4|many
CASSLTGGTQNIQYF
TGTGCCAGCAGTTTAACAGGGGGAACCCAAAACATTCAGTACTTC
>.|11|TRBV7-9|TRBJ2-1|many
CASSLANEQFF
TGTGCCAGCAGCTTGGCTAATGAGCAGTTCTTC
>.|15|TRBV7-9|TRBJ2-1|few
CASSPKGQDHNEQFF
TGTGCCAGCAGCCCCAAAGGCCAGGATCACAATGAGCAGTTCTTC
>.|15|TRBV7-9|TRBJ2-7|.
CASSLGTVSSYEQYF
TGTGCCAGCAGCCTCGGGACGGTTTCGTCCTACGAGCAGTACTTC
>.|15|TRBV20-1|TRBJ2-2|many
CSARDRSGRRGELFF
TGCAGTGCTAGAGATAGGAGCGGTCGACGCGGGGAGCTGTTTTTT
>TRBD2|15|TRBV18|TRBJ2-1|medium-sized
CASRTSGGREGEQFF
TGTGCCAGCCGGACTAGCGGGGGTAGAGAGGGAGAGCAGTTCTTC
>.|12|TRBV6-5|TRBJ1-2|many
CASSYSTRGYTF
TGTGCCAGCAGTTACTCGACCAGGGGCTACACCTTC
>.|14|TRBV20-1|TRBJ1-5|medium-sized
CSASPHREGQPQHF
TGCAGTGCTAGCCCCCACAGGGAAGGCCAGCCCCAGCATTTT
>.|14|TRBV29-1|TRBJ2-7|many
CSVEDLGGGLEQYF
TGCAGCGTTGAAGATTTGGGGGGGGGCCTCGAGCAGTACTTC
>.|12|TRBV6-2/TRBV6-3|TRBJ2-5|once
CASSPSQETQYF
TGTGCCAGCAGCCCATCTCAAGAGACCCAGTACTTC
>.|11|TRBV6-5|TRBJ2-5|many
CASSNQETQYF
TGTGCCAGCAGCAACCAAGAGACCCAGTACTTC
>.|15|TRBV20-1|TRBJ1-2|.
CSARDTHGAQYGYTF
TGCAGTGCTAGGGACACACATGGGGCCCAGTATGGCTACACCTTC
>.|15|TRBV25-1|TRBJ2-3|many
CASRPRVSSTDTQYF
TGTGCCAGCAGGCCCAGGGTGTCTAGCACAGATACGCAGTATTTT
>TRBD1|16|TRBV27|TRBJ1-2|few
CASSLYGDSANYGDTF
TGTGCCAGCAGTTTATACGGGGACAGCGCTAACTATGGCGACACCTTC
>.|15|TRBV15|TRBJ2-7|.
CATSRDPGGSDEQYF
TGTGCCACCAGCAGAGATCCAGGGGGGAGCGACGAGCAGTACTTC
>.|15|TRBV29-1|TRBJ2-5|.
CSVEPSRLAAETQYF
TGCAGCGTTGAACCGAGCAGGTTGGCCGCGGAGACCCAGTACTTC
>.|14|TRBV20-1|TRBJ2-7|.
CSARGADFTYEQYF
TGCAGTGCTAGAGGGGCAGACTTTACCTACGAGCAGTACTTC
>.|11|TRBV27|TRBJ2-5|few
CASKMGKTQYF
TGTGCCAGCAAGATGGGGAAGACCCAGTACTTC
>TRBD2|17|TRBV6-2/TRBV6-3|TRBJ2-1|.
CASSYVISGGARNEQFF
TGTGCCAGCAGTTACGTGATAAGCGGGGGGGCGCGGAATGAGCAGTTCTTC
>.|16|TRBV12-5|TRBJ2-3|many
CASGLVLGRGTDTQYF
TGTGCTAGTGGTTTGGTACTGGGCAGGGGTACAGATACGCAGTATTTT
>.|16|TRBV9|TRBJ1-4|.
CASSVAPQGSDEKLFF
TGTGCCAGCAGCGTAGCTCCACAGGGATCGGATGAAAAACTGTTTTTT
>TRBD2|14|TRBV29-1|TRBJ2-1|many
CSGSGSGGNNEQFF
TGCAGCGGATCTGGAAGCGGGGGAAACAATGAGCAGTTCTTC
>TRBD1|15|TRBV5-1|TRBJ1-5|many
CASSLVTGKGEPQHF
TGCGCCAGCAGCTTGGTGACAGGGAAAGGGGAGCCCCAGCATTTT
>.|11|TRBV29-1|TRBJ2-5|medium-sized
CSVGLQETQYF
TGCAGCGTTGGGCTACAAGAGACCCAGTACTTC
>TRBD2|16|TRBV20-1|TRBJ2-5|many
CSAVLAGGLYQETQYF
TGCAGTGCGGTTCTGGCGGGGGGACTATACCAAGAGACCCAGTACTTC
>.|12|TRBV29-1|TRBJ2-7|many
CSVEVLSYEQYF
TGCAGCGTTGAAGTACTCTCTTACGAGCAGTACTTC
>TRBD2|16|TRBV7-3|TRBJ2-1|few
CASSLNSGTSINEQFF
TGTGCCAGCAGCTTAAACTCGGGGACTAGCATCAATGAGCAGTTCTTC
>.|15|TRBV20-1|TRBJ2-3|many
CSAPSTQGGTDTQYF
TGCAGTGCTCCTTCTACCCAAGGAGGCACAGATACGCAGTATTTT
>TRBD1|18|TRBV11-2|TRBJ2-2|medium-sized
CASSEPGQGFKSTGELFF
TGTGCCAGCAGCGAGCCGGGACAGGGATTTAAGTCCACCGGGGAGCTGTTTTTT
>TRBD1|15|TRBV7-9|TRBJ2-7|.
CASSTGQGIGDEQYF
TGTGCCAGCAGCACAGGACAGGGAATCGGCGACGAGCAGTACTTC
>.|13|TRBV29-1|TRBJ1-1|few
CSVEPQGNTEAFF
TGCAGCGTTGAACCACAGGGGAACACTGAAGCTTTCTTT
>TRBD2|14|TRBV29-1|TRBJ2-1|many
CSVVRPGGYNEQFF
TGCAGCGTTGTTCGTCCGGGGGGGTACAATGAGCAGTTCTTC
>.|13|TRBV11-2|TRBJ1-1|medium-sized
CASTLEPPAEAFF
TGTGCCAGCACCCTCGAACCGCCGGCGGAAGCTTTCTTT
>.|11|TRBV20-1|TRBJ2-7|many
CSAKADSEQYF
TGCAGTGCTAAGGCGGACAGCGAGCAGTACTTC
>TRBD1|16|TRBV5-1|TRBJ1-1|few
CASSSGMDRGRTEAFF
TGCGCCAGCAGCTCCGGAATGGACAGGGGGCGGACTGAAGCTTTCTTT